The clone carrying this T cell receptor beta chain was observed many times. The antigen is undetermined. With 6 bases removed from V and 6 bases from J, the gap between germline ends came to 17 bases. The CDR3 runs 14 residues. Per germline, CDR1 SQVTM and CDR2 ANQGSEA. TCR cDNA, made by 5'RACE template switching, carried an added universal primer site and UMIs. TCRdb re-derived calls from the 5' RACE reads in MiXCR, one entry per CDR3 protein. The table has some 220,000 distinct CDR3 sequences, about 3% seen once; the top ten hold 3.2%. This sample is part of a study of T cells after yellow fever vaccination. Study-level results: The booster saw the reappearance of most primary-vaccination clones (approximately 96% CD4, about 90% CD8). Although most clonotypes did not, a small share appeared in both CD4 and CD8 compartments. Weaker, the secondary response peaked sooner, at day 5 versus 15.

This sequence originates from a man younger than 35 who received the YFV17D yellow fever vaccine. This chain uses TRBV29-1 with TRBJ2-2; D might be TRBD1 or TRBD2, each matching 5 bases. Sequencing was performed on CD4+ T cells sorted from PBMCs, taken 10 days after the yellow fever booster vaccination. In DNA, the CDR3 is TGCAGCGTCCAAAGGGACCCGTCTTCCGGGGAGCTGTTTTTT. It translates to CSVQRDPSSGELFF.